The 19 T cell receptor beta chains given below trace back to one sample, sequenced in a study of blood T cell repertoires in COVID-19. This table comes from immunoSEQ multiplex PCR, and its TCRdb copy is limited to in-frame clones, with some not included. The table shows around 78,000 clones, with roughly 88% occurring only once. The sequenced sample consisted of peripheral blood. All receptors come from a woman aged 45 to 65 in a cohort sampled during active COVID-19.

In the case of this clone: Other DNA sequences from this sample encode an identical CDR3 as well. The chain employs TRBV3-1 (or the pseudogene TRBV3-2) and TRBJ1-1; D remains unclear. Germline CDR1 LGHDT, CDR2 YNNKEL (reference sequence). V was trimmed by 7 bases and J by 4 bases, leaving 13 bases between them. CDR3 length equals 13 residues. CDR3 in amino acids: CASTFQGGTEAFF. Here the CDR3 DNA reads TGTGCCAGCACCTTCCAAGGAGGCACTGAAGCTTTCTTT.

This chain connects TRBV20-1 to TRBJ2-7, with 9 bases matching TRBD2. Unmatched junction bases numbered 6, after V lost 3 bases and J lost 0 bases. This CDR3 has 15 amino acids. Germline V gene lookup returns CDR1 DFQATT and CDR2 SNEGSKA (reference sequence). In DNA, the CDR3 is TGCAGTGCTAGTAGCGGGAGAGGGGCCTCCTACGAGCAGTACTTC. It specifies CSASSGRGASYEQYF.

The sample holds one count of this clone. DNA of the CDR3: TGTGCCAGCAGCGCCGGGACTAGCTCCTACGAGCAGTACTTC. Encoded protein: CASSAGTSSYEQYF. The chain joins TRBV9 to TRBJ2-7; 8 positions agree with TRBD2. V trimming: 3 bases; J trimming: 0 bases; junction bases outside the gene matches: 2. Germline V CDR1 and CDR2: SGDLS, YYNGEE. The CDR3 covers 14 residues. The whole variable domain, filled in from reference TRBV9 and TRBJ2-7, reads DSGVTQTPKHLITATGQRVTLRCSPRSGDLSVYWYQQSLDQGLQFLIQYYNGEERAKGNILERFSAQQFPDLHSELNLSSLELGDSALYFCASSAGTSSYEQYFGPGTRLTVT.

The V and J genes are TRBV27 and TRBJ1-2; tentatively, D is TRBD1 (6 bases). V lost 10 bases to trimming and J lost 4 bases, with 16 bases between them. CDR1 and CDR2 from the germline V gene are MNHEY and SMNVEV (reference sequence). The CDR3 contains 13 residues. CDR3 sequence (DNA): TGTGCCATCCCAACCGGGACATTCTATGGCTACACCTTC. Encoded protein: CAIPTGTFYGYTF.

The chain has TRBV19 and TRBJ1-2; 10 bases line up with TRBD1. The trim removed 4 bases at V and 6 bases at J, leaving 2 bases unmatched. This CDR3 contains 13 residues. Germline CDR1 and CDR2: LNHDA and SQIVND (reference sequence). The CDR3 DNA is TGTGCCAGTAGTAGGGGACAGGGGAATGGCTACACCTTC. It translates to CASSRGQGNGYTF.

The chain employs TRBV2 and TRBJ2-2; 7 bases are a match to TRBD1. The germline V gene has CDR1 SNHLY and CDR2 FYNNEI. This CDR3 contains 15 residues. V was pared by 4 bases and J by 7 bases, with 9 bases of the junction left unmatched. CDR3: CASSGLRGQGGELFF. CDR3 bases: TGTGCCAGCAGTGGACTGAGGGGGCAGGGCGGGGAGCTGTTTTTT.

CDR3: CATLGDIANQPQHF. The CDR3 DNA is TGTGCCACCCTCGGGGATATAGCCAATCAGCCCCAGCATTTT. V gene TRBV19 combines with J gene TRBJ1-5; D uncertain. The CDR3 runs to 14 residues. V was clipped by 10 bases and J by 3 bases, with 16 bases between them. CDR1 is LNHDA and CDR2 is SQIVND in the germline V gene (reference sequence).

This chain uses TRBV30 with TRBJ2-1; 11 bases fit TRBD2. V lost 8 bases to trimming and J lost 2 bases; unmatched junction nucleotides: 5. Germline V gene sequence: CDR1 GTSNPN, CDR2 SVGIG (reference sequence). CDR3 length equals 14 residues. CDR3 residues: CAASGRIAYNEQFF. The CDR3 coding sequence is TGTGCCGCTAGCGGGAGGATCGCCTACAATGAGCAGTTCTTC.

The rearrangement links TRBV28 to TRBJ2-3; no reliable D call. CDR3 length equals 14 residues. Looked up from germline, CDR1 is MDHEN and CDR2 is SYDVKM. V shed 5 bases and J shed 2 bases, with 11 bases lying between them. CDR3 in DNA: TGTGCCAGCAGTCCCTCCTCAGACACAGATACGCAGTATTTT. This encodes CASSPSSDTDTQYF. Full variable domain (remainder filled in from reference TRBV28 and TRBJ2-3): DVKVTQSSRYLVKRTGEKVFLECVQDMDHENMFWYRQDPGLGLRLIYFSYDVKMKEKGDIPEGYSVSREKKERFSLILESASTNQTSMYLCASSPSSDTDTQYFGPGTRLTVL.

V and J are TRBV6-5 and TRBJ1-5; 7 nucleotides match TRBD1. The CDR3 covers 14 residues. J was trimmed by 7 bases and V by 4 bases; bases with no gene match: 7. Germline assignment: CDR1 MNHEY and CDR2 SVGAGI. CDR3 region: CASSLEGARQPQHF. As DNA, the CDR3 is TGTGCCAGCAGTTTAGAGGGGGCGAGGCAGCCCCAGCATTTT.

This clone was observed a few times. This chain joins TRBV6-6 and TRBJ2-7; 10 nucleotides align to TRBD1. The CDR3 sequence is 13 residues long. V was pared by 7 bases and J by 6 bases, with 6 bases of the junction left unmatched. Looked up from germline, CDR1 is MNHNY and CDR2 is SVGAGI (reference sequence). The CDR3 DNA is TGTGCCAGCACCCTGACAGGGGGCCGCGAGCAGTACTTC. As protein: CASTLTGGREQYF.

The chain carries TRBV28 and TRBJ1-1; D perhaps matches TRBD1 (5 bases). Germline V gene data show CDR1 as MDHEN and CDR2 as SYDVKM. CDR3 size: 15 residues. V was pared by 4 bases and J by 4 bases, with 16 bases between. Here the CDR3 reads CASSSPQAGGTEAFF. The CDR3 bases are TGTGCCAGCAGTTCCCCCCAGGCGGGGGGCACTGAAGCTTTCTTT.

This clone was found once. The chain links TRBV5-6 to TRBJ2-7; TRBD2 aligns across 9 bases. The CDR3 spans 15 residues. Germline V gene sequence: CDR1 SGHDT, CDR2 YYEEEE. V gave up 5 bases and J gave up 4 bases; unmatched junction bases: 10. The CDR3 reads CASSTPGLAGYEQYF. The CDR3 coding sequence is TGTGCCAGCAGTACCCCGGGACTAGCAGGGTACGAGCAGTACTTC.

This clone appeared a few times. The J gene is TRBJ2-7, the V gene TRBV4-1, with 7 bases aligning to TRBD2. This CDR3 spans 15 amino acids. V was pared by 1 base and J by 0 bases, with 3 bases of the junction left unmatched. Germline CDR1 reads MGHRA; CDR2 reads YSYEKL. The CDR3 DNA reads TGCGCCAGCAGCCAAGGGGGCGGGAGCTCCTACGAGCAGTACTTC. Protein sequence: CASSQGGGSSYEQYF.

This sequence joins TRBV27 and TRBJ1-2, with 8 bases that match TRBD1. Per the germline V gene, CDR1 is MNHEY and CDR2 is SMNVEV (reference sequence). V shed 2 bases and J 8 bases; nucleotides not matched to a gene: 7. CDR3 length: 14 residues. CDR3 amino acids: CASSLAGGPFGYTF. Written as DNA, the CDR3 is TGTGCCAGCAGTTTAGCAGGGGGCCCCTTCGGCTACACCTTC.

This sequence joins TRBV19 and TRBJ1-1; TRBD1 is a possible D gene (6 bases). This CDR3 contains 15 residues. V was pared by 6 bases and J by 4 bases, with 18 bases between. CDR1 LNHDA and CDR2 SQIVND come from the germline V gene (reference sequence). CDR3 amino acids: CASSTSGRGGTEAFF. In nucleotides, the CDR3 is TGTGCCAGTAGCACCTCCGGGAGGGGGGGCACTGAAGCTTTCTTT.

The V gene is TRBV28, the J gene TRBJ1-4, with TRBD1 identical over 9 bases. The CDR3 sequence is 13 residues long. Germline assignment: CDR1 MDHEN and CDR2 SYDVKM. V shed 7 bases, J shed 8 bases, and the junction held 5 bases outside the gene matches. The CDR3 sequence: CASIHGQGEKLFF. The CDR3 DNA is TGTGCCAGCATCCACGGACAGGGGGAAAAACTGTTTTTT.

CDR3: CASSLGLAGDEQYF. The CDR3 bases are TGTGCCAGCAGCTTGGGGCTAGCGGGCGACGAGCAGTACTTC. The V gene is TRBV5-4, the J gene TRBJ2-7; 8 bases align to TRBD2. This CDR3 is 14 amino acids long. Germline trimming cut 0 bases from V and 5 bases from J; bases unmatched to any gene: 4. CDR1 and CDR2 (germline): SGHNT, YYREEE (reference sequence).

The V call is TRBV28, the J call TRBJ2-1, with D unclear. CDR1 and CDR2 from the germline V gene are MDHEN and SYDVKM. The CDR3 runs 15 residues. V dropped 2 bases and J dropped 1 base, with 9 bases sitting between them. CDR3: CASSLVTVSYNEQFF. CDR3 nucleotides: TGTGCCAGCAGTTTAGTAACAGTTTCCTACAATGAGCAGTTCTTC.